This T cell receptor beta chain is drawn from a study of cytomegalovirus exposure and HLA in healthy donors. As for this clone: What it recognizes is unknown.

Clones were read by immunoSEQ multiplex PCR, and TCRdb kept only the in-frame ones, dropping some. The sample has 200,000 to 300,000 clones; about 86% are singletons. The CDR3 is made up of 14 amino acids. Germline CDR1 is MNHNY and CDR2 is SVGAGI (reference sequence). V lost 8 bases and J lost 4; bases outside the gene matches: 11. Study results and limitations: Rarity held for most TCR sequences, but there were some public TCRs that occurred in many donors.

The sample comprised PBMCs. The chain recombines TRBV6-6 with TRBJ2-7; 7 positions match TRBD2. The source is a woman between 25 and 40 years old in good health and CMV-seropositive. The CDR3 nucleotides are TGTGCCAGCGGGGCGGGGAGGGCCCCTTACGAGCAGTACTTC. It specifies CASGAGRAPYEQYF.